This TCR beta chain was captured in a study of blood T cells in healthy people across ages. The length of the CDR3 is 13 residues. Trimming removed 2 bases at V and 6 bases at J, with 11 bases between. Per germline, CDR1 MNHEY and CDR2 SMNVEV (reference sequence). This clonotype was seen a few times. Sample-barcoded 5' priming and a J-beta primer mix drove a second PCR of roughly 7 to 11 cycles. TCRdb redid the calling of the 5' RACE reads with MiXCR, one entry per CDR3 protein. Among 1.4 million to 1.5 million distinct CDR3 sequences listed, 42% were seen once. V is TRBV27 and J is TRBJ2-7, with TRBD2 as a possible D gene (5 bases). The sequence was obtained from a woman younger than 30 in good health. The sample taken for sequencing was blood. In DNA form, the CDR3 reads TGTGCCAGCAGTTTACTACTAGGCCTCGAGCAGTACTTC. Protein product: CASSLLLGLEQYF.